Listed here are 22 T cell receptor beta chains from one sample, sequenced in a study of CD8+ T cells in alopecia areata. Once RNA had been extracted, it was reverse transcribed into cDNA to act as the sequencing template. Data came from immunoSEQ multiplex PCR; TCRdb stores just in-frame clones and leaves some out. The profile shows 140,000 or so clones, approximately 50% of them singletons. Sample: CD4+ T cells sorted from blood, taken at week 0. Receptor source: a human donor with alopecia areata.

This clone has only one observation. The rearrangement joins TRBV5-1 to TRBJ2-2; tentatively, D is TRBD1 or TRBD2 (6 bases each). Germline V gene data show CDR1 as SGHRS and CDR2 as YFSETQ. V was clipped by 4 bases and J by 5 bases, with 12 bases between them. This CDR3 contains 14 residues. CDR3 nucleotides: TGCGCCAGCAGCCTCCGGGGGCAGACCGGGGAGCTGTTTTTT. It yields the protein CASSLRGQTGELFF.

The V and J genes are TRBV29-1 and TRBJ1-2; TRBD1 agrees at 7 bases. Germline V lookup: CDR1 SQVTM, CDR2 ANQGSEA. The CDR3 covers 17 residues. V lost 1 base and J lost 6; bases outside the gene matches: 17. The CDR3 reads CSVEGGTDTPRGDGYTF. Written as DNA, the CDR3 is TGCAGCGTTGAAGGAGGGACAGACACCCCGAGGGGAGATGGCTACACCTTC.

The V call is TRBV2, the J call TRBJ2-3; D not certain. CDR3 length: 14 amino acids. Trimming removed 0 bases at V and 4 bases at J, with 8 bases between. CDR1 is SNHLY and CDR2 is FYNNEI in the germline V gene. The CDR3 nucleotides read TGTGCCAGCAGTGAAGCCTGGAGCGCAGATACGCAGTATTTT. Translation: CASSEAWSADTQYF.

This clone showed up just a few times. J is TRBJ2-7 and V is TRBV28; TRBD2 might be the D (5 bases). V was trimmed by 7 bases and J by 4 bases, leaving 20 bases between them. The germline V gene has CDR1 MDHEN and CDR2 SYDVKM. The CDR3 loop spans 15 amino acids. CDR3 sequence reads: CASTLPGTRPYEQYF. CDR3 DNA: TGTGCCAGCACCTTACCGGGCACTAGACCTTACGAGCAGTACTTC.

V and J are TRBV29-1 and TRBJ1-1; the D gene is possibly TRBD1 (6 bases). Trimming took off 7 bases at V and 4 bases at J, with 13 bases between the two ends. From germline, CDR1 is SQVTM and CDR2 ANQGSEA. The CDR3 has 12 residues. The CDR3 spells CSAGEGGTEAFF. The CDR3 DNA reads as TGCAGCGCCGGGGAGGGGGGCACTGAAGCTTTCTTT.

As for this clone: The same CDR3 can be traced to other DNA sequences in this sample. This chain joins TRBV29-1 and TRBJ2-7, with TRBD1 identical over 11 bases. V dropped 6 bases and J dropped 4; count of bases not matched to a gene: 2. Germline assignment: CDR1 SQVTM and CDR2 ANQGSEA. This CDR3 is 12 amino acids long. Here the CDR3 reads CSVGQGAYEQYF. In DNA, the CDR3 is TGCAGCGTCGGACAGGGGGCTTACGAGCAGTACTTC.

The genes are TRBV29-1 and TRBJ2-2; D possibly corresponds to TRBD2 (7 bases). Germline assignment: CDR1 SQVTM and CDR2 ANQGSEA. With 6 bases removed from V and 0 bases from J, the gap between germline ends came to 23 bases. CDR3 length equals 18 residues. CDR3 nucleotide sequence: TGCAGCGTAGGGGGGGGACACCTCTCATCCGCGAACACCGGGGAGCTGTTTTTT. As protein: CSVGGGHLSSANTGELFF.

V usage is TRBV30 and J usage is TRBJ1-1; possibly TRBD1 for D (5 bases). V was trimmed by 0 bases and J by 2 bases, leaving 16 bases between them. The CDR3 loop spans 16 amino acids. The germline V gene encodes CDR1 GTSNPN and CDR2 SVGIG (reference sequence). CDR3 sequence: CAWSVPGWGINTEAFF. As DNA, the CDR3 is TGTGCCTGGAGTGTACCGGGGTGGGGGATTAACACTGAAGCTTTCTTT.

This clone was seen more than once but under ten times. The gene calls are TRBV5-6 and TRBJ2-7; D could derive from TRBD1 or TRBD2 (6 bases each). This CDR3 has 14 amino acids. Between the trimmed V and J ends, which lost 5 bases and 7 bases, there was a span of 19 bases. Germline CDR1 and CDR2: SGHDT and YYEEEE. The CDR3 sequence is CASRQGLPGEEQYF. DNA for the CDR3: TGTGCCAGCAGGCAGGGGTTGCCGGGGGAAGAGCAGTACTTC.

The chain has TRBV30 and TRBJ2-1; possible D gene TRBD2, 6 bases. In germline, CDR1 is GTSNPN, CDR2 SVGIG (reference sequence). The CDR3 contains 13 residues. For the CDR3, the DNA is TGTGCTTCCAGCGGGTTCTCCTACAATGAGCAGTTCTTC. This gives the protein CASSGFSYNEQFF.

As for this clone: The identical CDR3 is also encoded by other nucleotide sequences in the sample. This chain links TRBV19 with TRBJ2-7; 9 bases align to TRBD2. CDR1 is LNHDA, CDR2 SQIVND, per germline (reference sequence). V shed 4 bases and J 2 bases; nucleotides not matched to a gene: 0. This CDR3 region has 13 residues. The CDR3 here is CASSSGRAYEQYF. The CDR3 DNA reads TGTGCCAGTAGTAGCGGGAGGGCCTACGAGCAGTACTTC.

The V call is TRBV7-8, the J call TRBJ1-2; tentative D call: TRBD1 (5 bases). Germline V gives CDR1 SGHVS, CDR2 FQNEAQ. The V gene lost 5 bases and the J gene lost 4 bases, with 17 bases spanning the gap. This CDR3 has 15 residues. CDR3 nucleotide sequence: TGTGCCAGCAGCCGTAATTTTCGGGGGACCTATGGCTACACCTTC. Protein product: CASSRNFRGTYGYTF.

A few counts support this clone. The chain carries TRBV30 and TRBJ2-2; 7 bases fit TRBD1. V trimming: 5 bases; J trimming: 2 bases; junction bases outside the gene matches: 2. The CDR3 extends over 13 amino acids. Germline V gene lookup returns CDR1 GTSNPN and CDR2 SVGIG (reference sequence). The CDR3 protein is CAWDRENTGELFF. The CDR3 DNA follows: TGTGCCTGGGACAGGGAAAACACCGGGGAGCTGTTTTTT.

The chain employs TRBV23-1 and TRBJ1-5; 10 positions agree with TRBD1. TRBV23-1 is an ORF; its function is uncertain. V shed 6 bases, J shed 1 base, and the junction held 27 bases outside the gene matches. The CDR3 is 23 residues long. The CDR3 loop reads CASSRESKGVDRGREMSNQPQHF. CDR3 nucleotides: TGCGCCAGCAGCCGCGAAAGCAAGGGGGTTGACAGGGGGCGAGAAATGAGCAATCAGCCCCAGCATTTT.

As for this clone: One junction end disagrees with the germline gene, perhaps due to a read error. The chain carries TRBV25-1 and TRBJ1-2; a weak D match, TRBD1 (5 bases). This CDR3 is built from 12 residues. The germline CDR1 and CDR2 sequences are MGHDK and SYGVNS. CDR3 region: CANSLGDYGYTF. CDR3 coding DNA: TGTGCCAACAGTTTGGGGGACTATGGCTACACCTTC.

This chain connects TRBV27 to TRBJ2-6; perhaps D is TRBD1 or TRBD2 (5 bases each). CDR1 MNHEY and CDR2 SMNVEV come from the germline V gene (reference sequence). Trimming cost V 2 bases and J 8 bases, with 22 bases left between them. The CDR3 length is 18 residues. CDR3 sequence reads: CASSLIGTGSLGSNVLTF. CDR3 bases: TGTGCCAGCAGTTTAATAGGGACGGGTTCTCTGGGGTCCAACGTCCTGACTTTC.

The chain links TRBV7-8 to TRBJ2-1; a weak D match, TRBD2 (5 bases). V dropped 5 bases and J dropped 6 bases, with 5 bases sitting between them. Germline-derived CDR1 and CDR2 are SGHVS and FQNEAQ. The CDR3 consists of 11 residues. As DNA, the CDR3 is TGTGCCAGCAGCGAGGGCAATGAGCAGTTCTTC. Translating gives CASSEGNEQFF.

This clone was found a few times. The chain carries TRBV7-8 and TRBJ2-3, with D perhaps matching TRBD1 or TRBD2 (5 bases each). Per germline, CDR1 SGHVS and CDR2 FQNEAQ. This CDR3 is built from 13 residues. The germline V and J ends were trimmed by 5 bases and 1 base, with 7 bases remaining between them. The CDR3, as DNA: TGTGCCAGCAGCAGGGACCGCACAGATACGCAGTATTTT. Translation gives CASSRDRTDTQYF.

This clone was seen just once. This chain links TRBV18 with TRBJ2-1, with D tentatively TRBD2 (6 bases). Trimming shortened V by 0 bases and J by 10 bases, and 10 bases separated the two germline ends. The CDR3 loop spans 13 amino acids. Per germline, CDR1 KGHSH and CDR2 LQKENI. For the CDR3, the DNA is TGTGCCAGCTCACCACCGGGGGGAGGCGAGCAGTTCTTC. Protein: CASSPPGGGEQFF.

The rearrangement joins TRBV4-1 to TRBJ2-6; no clear D gene. With 4 bases removed from V and 0 bases from J, the gap between germline ends came to 16 bases. The length of the CDR3 is 18 residues. CDR1 is MGHRA and CDR2 is YSYEKL in the germline V gene. The CDR3 region is CASSPISLTSSGANVLTF. The CDR3 coding sequence is TGCGCCAGCAGCCCCATCTCGCTTACAAGCTCTGGGGCCAACGTCCTGACTTTC.

This clone was observed once. The V call is TRBV10-3, the J call TRBJ2-5; 9 positions match TRBD1. The length of the CDR3 is 15 residues. Germline values: CDR1 ENHRY, CDR2 SYGVKD. The V and J ends lost 3 bases and 4 bases, in that order; junction bases with no gene match: 6. CDR3 nucleotides: TGTGCCATCAGTGACACAGGGGGCGCAGGAGAGACCCAGTACTTC. It yields the protein CAISDTGGAGETQYF.

Notes on this clone: Additional DNA sequences in this sample encode the identical CDR3. V gene TRBV30 combines with J gene TRBJ1-1, with no clear D. The CDR3 contains 12 residues. Per germline, CDR1 GTSNPN and CDR2 SVGIG (reference sequence). V shed 2 bases and J shed 1 base, with 5 bases lying between them. CDR3 nucleotide sequence: TGTGCCTGGAGTCCGGGGAACACTGAAGCTTTCTTT. It translates to CAWSPGNTEAFF.